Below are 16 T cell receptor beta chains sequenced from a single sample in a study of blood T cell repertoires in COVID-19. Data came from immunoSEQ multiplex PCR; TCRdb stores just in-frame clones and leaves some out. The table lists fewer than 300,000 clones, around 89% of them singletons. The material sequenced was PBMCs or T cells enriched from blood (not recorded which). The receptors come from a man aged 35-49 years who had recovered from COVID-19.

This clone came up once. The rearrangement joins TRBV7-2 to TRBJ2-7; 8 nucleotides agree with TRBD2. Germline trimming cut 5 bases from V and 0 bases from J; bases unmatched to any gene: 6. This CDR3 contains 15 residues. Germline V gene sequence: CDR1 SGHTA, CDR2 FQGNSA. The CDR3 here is CASSPSGLVSYEQYF. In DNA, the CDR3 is TGTGCCAGCAGCCCCTCGGGACTAGTCTCCTACGAGCAGTACTTC.

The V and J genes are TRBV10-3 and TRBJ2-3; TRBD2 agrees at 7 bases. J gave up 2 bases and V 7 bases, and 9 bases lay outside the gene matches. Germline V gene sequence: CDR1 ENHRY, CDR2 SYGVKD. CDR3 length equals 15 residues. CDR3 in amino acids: CAIKLSSGSTDTQYF. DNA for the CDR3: TGTGCCATCAAACTGTCTAGCGGTTCCACAGATACGCAGTATTTT.

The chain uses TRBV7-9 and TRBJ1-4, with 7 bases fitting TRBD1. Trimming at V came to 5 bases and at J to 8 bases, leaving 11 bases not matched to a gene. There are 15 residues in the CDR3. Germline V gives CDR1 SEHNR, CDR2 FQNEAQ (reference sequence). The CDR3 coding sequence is TGTGCCAGCAGCATATTAGGGGGCGCGGAGGAAAAACTGTTTTTT. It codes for CASSILGGAEEKLFF.

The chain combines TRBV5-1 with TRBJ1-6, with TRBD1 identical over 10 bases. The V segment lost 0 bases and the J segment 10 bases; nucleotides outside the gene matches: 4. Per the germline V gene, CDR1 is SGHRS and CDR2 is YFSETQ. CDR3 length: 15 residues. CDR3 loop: CASSLEGQGPSPLHF. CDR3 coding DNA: TGCGCCAGCAGCTTGGAGGGACAGGGGCCCTCACCCCTCCACTTT.

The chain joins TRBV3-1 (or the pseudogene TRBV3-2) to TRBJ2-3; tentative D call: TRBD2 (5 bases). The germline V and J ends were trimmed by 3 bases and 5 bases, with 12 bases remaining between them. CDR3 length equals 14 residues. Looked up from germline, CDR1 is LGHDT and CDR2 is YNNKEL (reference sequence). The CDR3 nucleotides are TGTGCCAGCAGCCATACCGGGGTTGTAGATACGCAGTATTTT. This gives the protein CASSHTGVVDTQYF.

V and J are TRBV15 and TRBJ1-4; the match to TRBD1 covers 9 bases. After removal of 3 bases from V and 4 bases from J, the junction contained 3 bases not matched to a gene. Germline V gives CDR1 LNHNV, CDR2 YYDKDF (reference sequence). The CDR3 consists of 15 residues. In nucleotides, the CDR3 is TGTGCCACCAGCAGGGAGACAGGGGGTAATGAAAAACTGTTTTTT. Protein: CATSRETGGNEKLFF.

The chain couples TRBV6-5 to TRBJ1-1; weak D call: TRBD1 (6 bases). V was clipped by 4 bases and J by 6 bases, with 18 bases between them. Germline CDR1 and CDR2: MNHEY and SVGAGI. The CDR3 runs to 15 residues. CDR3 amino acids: CASSSEGGNSAEAFF. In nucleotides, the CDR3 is TGTGCCAGCAGTTCAGAGGGGGGGAATTCGGCTGAAGCTTTCTTT.

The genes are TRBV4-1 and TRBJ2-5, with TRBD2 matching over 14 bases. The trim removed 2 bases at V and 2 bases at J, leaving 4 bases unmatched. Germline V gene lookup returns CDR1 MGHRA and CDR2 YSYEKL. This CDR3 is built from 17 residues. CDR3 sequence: CASSQRTSGRIQETQYF. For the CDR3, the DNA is TGCGCCAGCAGCCAACGGACTAGCGGGAGGATTCAAGAGACCCAGTACTTC.

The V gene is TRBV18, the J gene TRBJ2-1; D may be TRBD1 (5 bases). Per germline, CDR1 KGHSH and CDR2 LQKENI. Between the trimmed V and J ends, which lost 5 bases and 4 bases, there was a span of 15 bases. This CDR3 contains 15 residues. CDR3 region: CASSRTQNEYNEQFF. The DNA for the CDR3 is TGTGCCAGCTCAAGGACACAGAACGAGTACAATGAGCAGTTCTTC.

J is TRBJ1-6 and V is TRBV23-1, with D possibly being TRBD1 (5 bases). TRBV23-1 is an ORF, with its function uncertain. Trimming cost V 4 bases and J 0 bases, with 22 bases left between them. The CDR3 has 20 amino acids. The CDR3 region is CASSRWGGRDMSSYNSPLHF. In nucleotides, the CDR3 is TGCGCCAGCAGTCGTTGGGGGGGAAGAGATATGAGCTCCTATAATTCACCCCTCCACTTT.

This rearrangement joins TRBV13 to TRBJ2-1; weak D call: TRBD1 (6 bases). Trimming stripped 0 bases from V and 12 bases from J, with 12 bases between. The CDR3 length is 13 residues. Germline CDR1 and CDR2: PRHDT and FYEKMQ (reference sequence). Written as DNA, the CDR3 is TGTGCCAGCAGCTTAGGACAGGGTTTGATGCAGTTCTTC. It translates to CASSLGQGLMQFF.

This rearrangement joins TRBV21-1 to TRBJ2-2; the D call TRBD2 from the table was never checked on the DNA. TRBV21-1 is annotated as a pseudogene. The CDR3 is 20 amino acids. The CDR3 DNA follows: TGTGCCAGCAGCAAATCGACCTCTAGCGGGGGGGCGTGTGTCACCGGGGAGCTGTTTTTT. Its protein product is CASSKSTSSGGACVTGELFF.

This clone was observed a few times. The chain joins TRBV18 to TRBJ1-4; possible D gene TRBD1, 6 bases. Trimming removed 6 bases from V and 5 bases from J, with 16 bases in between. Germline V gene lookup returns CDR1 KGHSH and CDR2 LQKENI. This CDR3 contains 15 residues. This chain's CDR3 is CASSPQQGINEKLFF. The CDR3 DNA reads TGTGCCAGCTCTCCCCAACAGGGAATAAATGAAAAACTGTTTTTT. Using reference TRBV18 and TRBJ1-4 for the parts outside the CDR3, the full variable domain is NAGVMQNPRHLVRRRGQEARLRCSPMKGHSHVYWYRQLPEEGLKFMVYLQKENIIDESGMPKERFSAEFPKEGPSILRIQQVVRGDSAAYFCASSPQQGINEKLFFGSGTQLSVL.

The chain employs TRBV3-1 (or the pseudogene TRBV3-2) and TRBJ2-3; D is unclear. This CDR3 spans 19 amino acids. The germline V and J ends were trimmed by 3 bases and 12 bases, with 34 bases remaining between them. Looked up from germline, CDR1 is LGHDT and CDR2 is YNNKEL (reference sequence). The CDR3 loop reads CASSQSHLDYARSRLVQYF. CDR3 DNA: TGTGCCAGCAGCCAGAGTCATCTAGATTACGCCCGCTCCCGACTTGTACAGTATTTT.

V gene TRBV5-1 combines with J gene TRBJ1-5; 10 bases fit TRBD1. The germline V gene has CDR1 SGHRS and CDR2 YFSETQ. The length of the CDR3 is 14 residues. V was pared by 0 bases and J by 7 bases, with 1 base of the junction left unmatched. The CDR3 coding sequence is TGCGCCAGCAGCTTGGGGACAGGGGGGCAGCCCCAGCATTTT. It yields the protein CASSLGTGGQPQHF.

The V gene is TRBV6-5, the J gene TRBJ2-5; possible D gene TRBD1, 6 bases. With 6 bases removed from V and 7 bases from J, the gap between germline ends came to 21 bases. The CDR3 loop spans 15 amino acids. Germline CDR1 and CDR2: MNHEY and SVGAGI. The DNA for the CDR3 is TGTGCCAGCAGCCAACCGGGACAAGCAATCTGGACCCAGTACTTC. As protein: CASSQPGQAIWTQYF.